This TCR beta chain was captured by sequencing in a study of neurological immune-mediated disorders. TCRdb re-called the 5' RACE reads with MiXCR, one entry per CDR3 protein. The sample shows 50,000 or so distinct CDR3 sequences, around 3.5% of them seen only once. This clonotype was recorded at least ten times. The origin of this receptor is a man between 40 and 49 years old with multiple sclerosis. Sequenced: PBMCs.

CDR3 nucleotides: TGTGCCACAGTGGGAGGGACTAGTGGCACCGGGGAGCTGTTTTTT. Encoded protein: CATVGGTSGTGELFF. The chain combines TRBV10-3 with TRBJ2-2; 8 nucleotides agree with TRBD2. J gave up 4 bases and V 10 bases, and 11 bases lay outside the gene matches. The CDR3 totals 15 residues. Germline CDR1 ENHRY, CDR2 SYGVKD.